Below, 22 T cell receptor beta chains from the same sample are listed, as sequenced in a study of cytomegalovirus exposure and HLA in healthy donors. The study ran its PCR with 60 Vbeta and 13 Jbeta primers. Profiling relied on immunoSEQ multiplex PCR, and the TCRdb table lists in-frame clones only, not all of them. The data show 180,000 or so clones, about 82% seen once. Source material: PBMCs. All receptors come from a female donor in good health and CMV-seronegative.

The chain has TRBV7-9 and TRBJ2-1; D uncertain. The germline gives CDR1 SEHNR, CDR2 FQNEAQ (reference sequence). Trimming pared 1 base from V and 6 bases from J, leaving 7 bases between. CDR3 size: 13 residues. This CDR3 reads CASSLDAPNEQFF. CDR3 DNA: TGTGCCAGCAGCTTAGATGCGCCCAATGAGCAGTTCTTC.

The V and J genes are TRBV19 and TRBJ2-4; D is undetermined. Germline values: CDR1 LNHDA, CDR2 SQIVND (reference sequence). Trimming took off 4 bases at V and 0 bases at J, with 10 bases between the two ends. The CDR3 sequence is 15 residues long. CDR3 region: CASSNSGLAKNIQYF. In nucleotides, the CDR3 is TGTGCCAGTAGTAATAGTGGGCTAGCCAAAAACATTCAGTACTTC.

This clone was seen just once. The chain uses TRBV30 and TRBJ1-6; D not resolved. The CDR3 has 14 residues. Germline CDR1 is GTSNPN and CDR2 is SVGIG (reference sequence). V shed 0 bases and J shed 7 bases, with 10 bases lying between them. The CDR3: CAWSVPRENSPLHF. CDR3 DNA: TGTGCCTGGAGTGTACCACGGGAAAATTCACCCCTCCACTTT. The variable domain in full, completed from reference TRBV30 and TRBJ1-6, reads SQTIHQWPATLVQPVGSPLSLECTVEGTSNPNLYWYRQAAGRGLQLLFYSVGIGQISSEVPQNLSASRPQDRQFILSSKKLLLSDSGFYLCAWSVPRENSPLHFGNGTRLTVT.

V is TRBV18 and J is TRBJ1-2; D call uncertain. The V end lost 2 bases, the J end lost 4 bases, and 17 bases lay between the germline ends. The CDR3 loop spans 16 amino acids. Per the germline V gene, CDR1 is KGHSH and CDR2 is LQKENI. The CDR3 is CASSPRVPDYFYGYTF. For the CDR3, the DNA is TGTGCCAGCTCACCAAGAGTGCCAGACTATTTCTATGGCTACACCTTC.

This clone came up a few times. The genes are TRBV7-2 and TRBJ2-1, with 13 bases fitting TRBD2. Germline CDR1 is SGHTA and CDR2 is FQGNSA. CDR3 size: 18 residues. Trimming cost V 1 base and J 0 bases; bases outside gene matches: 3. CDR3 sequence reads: CASSLELAGGPSYNEQFF. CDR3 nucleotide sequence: TGTGCCAGCAGCTTAGAACTAGCGGGAGGGCCCTCCTACAATGAGCAGTTCTTC.

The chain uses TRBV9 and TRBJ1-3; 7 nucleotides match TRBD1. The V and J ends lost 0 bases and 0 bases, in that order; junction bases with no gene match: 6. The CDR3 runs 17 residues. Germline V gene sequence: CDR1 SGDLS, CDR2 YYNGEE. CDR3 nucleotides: TGTGCCAGCAGCGTAGCGGGGGCAGGGGGCTCTGGAAACACCATATATTTT. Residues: CASSVAGAGGSGNTIYF.

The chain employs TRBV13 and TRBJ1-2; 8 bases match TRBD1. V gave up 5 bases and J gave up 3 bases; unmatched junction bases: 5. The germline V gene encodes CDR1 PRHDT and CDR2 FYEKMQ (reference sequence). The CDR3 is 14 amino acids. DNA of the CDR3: TGTGCCAGCAGCCCCGGGACAGGCCACTATGGCTACACCTTC. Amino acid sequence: CASSPGTGHYGYTF.

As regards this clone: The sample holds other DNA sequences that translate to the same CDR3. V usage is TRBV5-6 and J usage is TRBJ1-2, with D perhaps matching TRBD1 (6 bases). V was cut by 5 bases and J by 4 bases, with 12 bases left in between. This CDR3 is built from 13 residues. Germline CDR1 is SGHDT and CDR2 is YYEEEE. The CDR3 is CASSFGQIYGYTF. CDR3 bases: TGTGCCAGCAGTTTCGGACAGATCTATGGCTACACCTTC.

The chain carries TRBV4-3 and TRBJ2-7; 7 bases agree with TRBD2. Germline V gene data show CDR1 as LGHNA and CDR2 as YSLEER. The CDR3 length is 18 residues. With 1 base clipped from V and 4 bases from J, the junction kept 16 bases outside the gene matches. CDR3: CASSQVSVLGGAIYEQYF. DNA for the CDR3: TGCGCCAGCAGCCAAGTATCCGTCCTGGGAGGGGCCATTTACGAGCAGTACTTC.

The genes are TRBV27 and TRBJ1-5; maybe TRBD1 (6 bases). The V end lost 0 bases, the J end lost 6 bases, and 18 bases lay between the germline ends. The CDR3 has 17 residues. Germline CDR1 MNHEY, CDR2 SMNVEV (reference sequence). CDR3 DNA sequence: TGTGCCAGCAGTTTATCCGGGACACACAAGGGGGTTCAGCCCCAGCATTTT. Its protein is CASSLSGTHKGVQPQHF.

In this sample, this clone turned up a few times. The CDR3 spells CASSLSGTGTRNTQYF. CDR3 coding DNA: TGTGCCAGCAGCTTATCTGGGACAGGGACTAGGAATACGCAGTATTTT. The chain employs TRBV7-3 and TRBJ2-3; TRBD1 is a possible D gene (9 bases). The CDR3 runs 16 residues. Germline V lookup: CDR1 SGHTA, CDR2 FQGTGA. The V end was cut by 2 bases, the J end by 7 bases, with 19 bases between.

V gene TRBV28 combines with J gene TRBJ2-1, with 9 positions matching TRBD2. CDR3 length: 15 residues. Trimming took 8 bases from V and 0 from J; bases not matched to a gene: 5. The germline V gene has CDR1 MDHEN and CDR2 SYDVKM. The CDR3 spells CASLGSGSSYNEQFF. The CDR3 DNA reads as TGTGCCAGCTTAGGTAGCGGGAGCTCCTACAATGAGCAGTTCTTC.

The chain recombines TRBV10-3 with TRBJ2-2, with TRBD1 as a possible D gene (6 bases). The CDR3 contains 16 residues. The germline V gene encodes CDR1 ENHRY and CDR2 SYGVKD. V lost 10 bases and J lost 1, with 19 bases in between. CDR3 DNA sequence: TGTGCCACGAGCGCCGGACAGCTTATGAACACCGGGGAGCTGTTTTTT. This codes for CATSAGQLMNTGELFF.

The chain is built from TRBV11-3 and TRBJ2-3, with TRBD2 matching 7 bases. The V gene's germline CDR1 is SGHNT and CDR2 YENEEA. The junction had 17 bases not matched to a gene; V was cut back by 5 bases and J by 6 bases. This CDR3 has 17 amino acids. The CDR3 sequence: CASSLGGWTTEADTQYF. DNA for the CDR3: TGTGCCAGCAGCCTCGGGGGGTGGACTACAGAGGCGGATACGCAGTATTTT.

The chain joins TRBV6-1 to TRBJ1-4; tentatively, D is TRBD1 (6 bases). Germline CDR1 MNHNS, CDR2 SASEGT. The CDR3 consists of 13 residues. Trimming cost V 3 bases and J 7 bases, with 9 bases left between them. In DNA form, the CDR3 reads TGTGCCAGCAGTGAGGGGACAAGTGAAAAACTGTTTTTT. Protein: CASSEGTSEKLFF.

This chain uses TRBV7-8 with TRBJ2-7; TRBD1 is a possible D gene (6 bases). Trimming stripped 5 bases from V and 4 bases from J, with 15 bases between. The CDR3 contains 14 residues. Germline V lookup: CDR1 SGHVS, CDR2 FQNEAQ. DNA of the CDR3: TGTGCCAGCAGCCCCCCAAGGGGGACGTACGAGCAGTACTTC. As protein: CASSPPRGTYEQYF.

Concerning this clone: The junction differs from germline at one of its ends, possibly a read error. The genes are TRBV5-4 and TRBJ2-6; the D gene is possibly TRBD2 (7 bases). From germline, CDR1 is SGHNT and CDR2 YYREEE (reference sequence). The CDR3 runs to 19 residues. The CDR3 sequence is CASSPGGGSLNSGANGLTF. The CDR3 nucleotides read TGTGCCAGCAGCCCCGGGGGCGGGAGCTTAAACTCTGGGGCCAACGGCCTGACTTTC.

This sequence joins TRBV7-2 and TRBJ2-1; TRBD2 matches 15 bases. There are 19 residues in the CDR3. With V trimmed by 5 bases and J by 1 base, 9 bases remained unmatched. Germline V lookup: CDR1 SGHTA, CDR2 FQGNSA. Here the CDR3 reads CASSPRTSGGAASYNEQFF. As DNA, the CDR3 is TGTGCCAGCAGCCCGAGGACTAGCGGGGGGGCAGCATCCTACAATGAGCAGTTCTTC.

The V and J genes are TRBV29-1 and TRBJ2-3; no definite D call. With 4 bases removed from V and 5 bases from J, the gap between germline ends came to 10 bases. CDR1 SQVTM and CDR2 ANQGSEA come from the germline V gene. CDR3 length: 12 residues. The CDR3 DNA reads TGCAGCGTTGGTGTCCTACTAGATACGCAGTATTTT. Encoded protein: CSVGVLLDTQYF.

The CDR3 DNA reads TGTGCCAGCAGGGAGGGCCACGCTAACTATGGCTACACCTTC. Encoded protein: CASREGHANYGYTF. V and J are TRBV2 and TRBJ1-2; no definite D call. Germline CDR1 is SNHLY and CDR2 is FYNNEI. V shed 6 bases and J shed 0 bases, with 11 bases lying between them. This CDR3 has 14 amino acids.

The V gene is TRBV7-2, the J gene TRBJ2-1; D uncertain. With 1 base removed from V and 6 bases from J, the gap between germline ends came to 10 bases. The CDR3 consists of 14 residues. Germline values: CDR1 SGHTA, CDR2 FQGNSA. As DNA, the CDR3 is TGTGCCAGCAGCTTAGAACCTAGAGGCAATGAGCAGTTCTTC. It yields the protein CASSLEPRGNEQFF.

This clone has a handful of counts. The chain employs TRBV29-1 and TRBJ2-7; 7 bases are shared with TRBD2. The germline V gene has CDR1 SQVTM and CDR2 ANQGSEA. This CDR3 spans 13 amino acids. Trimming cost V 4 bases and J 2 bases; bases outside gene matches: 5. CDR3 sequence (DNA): TGCAGCGTTGGGGAAGCGGGACCCTACGAGCAGTACTTC. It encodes CSVGEAGPYEQYF.